Listed below are T cell receptor beta chains from one sample, sequenced in a study of cytomegalovirus exposure and HLA in healthy donors. Sequencing used immunoSEQ multiplex PCR; TCRdb keeps in-frame clones, though not all of them. The sample holds roughly 240,000 clones, around 76% seen once. Sequencing was performed on PBMCs. These TCRs come from a middle-aged woman in good health and CMV-seropositive. Both conserved end residues are part of each CDR3. A D gene is named only where the DNA matches it firmly. Clone size is shown for a subset of rows, as once, few, many or a class of expanded clone.

abundance	j_gene	d_gene	v_gene	CDR3nt	CDR3aa
.	TRBJ2-3	.	TRBV5-1	TGCGCCAGCAGCTTTGGGACGGGAGAAGATACGCAGTATTTT	CASSFGTGEDTQYF
.	TRBJ2-7	.	TRBV6-6	TGTGCCAGCAGTTACTCGAGCGGACCCTACGAGCAGTACTTC	CASSYSSGPYEQYF
.	TRBJ1-3	TRBD1	TRBV7-9	TGTGCCAGCAGCTTTGCGCTCACAGGGGCCGCTGACACCATATATTTT	CASSFALTGAADTIYF
once	TRBJ1-1	TRBD1	TRBV7-9	TGTGCCAGCAGCTCAGGGGACAGTACTAACACTGAAGCTTTCTTT	CASSSGDSTNTEAFF
.	TRBJ2-7	.	TRBV4-1	TGCGCCAGCAGCCAAGTGGCTGACAGCACCTACGAGCAGTACTTC	CASSQVADSTYEQYF
once	TRBJ2-1	.	TRBV21-1	TGTGCCAGAACAGGGGGGAATGAGCAGTTCTTC	CARTGGNEQFF
.	TRBJ2-3	.	TRBV5-1	TGCGCCAGCAGCCCAACCCAGGGGTTATTGACAGATACGCAGTATTTT	CASSPTQGLLTDTQYF
.	TRBJ2-1	TRBD2	TRBV5-1	TGCGCCAGCAGCTTGGTTTTTAGACCGGGAGGGAATGAGCAGTTCTTC	CASSLVFRPGGNEQFF
.	TRBJ2-7	.	TRBV5-1	TGCGCCAGCAGCTTGGACAGGTCGGACGAGCAGTACTTC	CASSLDRSDEQYF
.	TRBJ2-3	.	TRBV4-3	TGCGCCAGCAGCCAAGGTCGCGCAGATACGCAGTATTTT	CASSQGRADTQYF
.	TRBJ1-1	.	TRBV29-1	TGCAGCGTTGAAAGGGGCCCCCGGGGGACTGAAGCTTTCTTT	CSVERGPRGTEAFF
.	TRBJ1-2	.	TRBV4-3	TGCGCCAGCAGCCAAGATCTGAAAGGGGGTTATGGCTACACCTTC	CASSQDLKGGYGYTF
few	TRBJ1-2	.	TRBV5-1	TGCGCCAGCAGCGAGACAGGCGAGTATGGCTACACCTTC	CASSETGEYGYTF
few	TRBJ2-2	TRBD2	TRBV7-2	TGTGCCAGCAGCTCTCCGGGACTAGCGGGCACCGGGGAGCTGTTTTTT	CASSSPGLAGTGELFF
.	TRBJ2-7	TRBD2	TRBV5-4	TGTGCCAGCAGCCTGGGCGGACTAGCGGGAGGTTCCTACGAGCAGTACTTC	CASSLGGLAGGSYEQYF
.	TRBJ2-5	TRBD1	TRBV2	TGTGCCAGCAGCGGCACAACCGGGACAGGGATGAGCCAGTACTTC	CASSGTTGTGMSQYF
few	TRBJ2-7	TRBD1	TRBV2	TGTGCCAGCAGCGCCGGGACAGGGTACTACGAGCAGTACTTC	CASSAGTGYYEQYF
.	TRBJ1-5	.	TRBV28	TGTGCCAGCAGTTTATACAGGCAGCCCCAGCATTTT	CASSLYRQPQHF
.	TRBJ2-1	TRBD2	TRBV9	TGTGCCAGCAGCGTCGGACTAGCGGGGGGGCAGCAGCAGTTCTTC	CASSVGLAGGQQQFF
.	TRBJ1-2	TRBD1	TRBV5-5	TGTGCCAGCAGCTTGGCTAGGGGGCGTACTAACTATGGCTACACCTTC	CASSLARGRTNYGYTF
.	TRBJ2-1	.	TRBV14	TGTGCCAGCAGCGCACCAGGGGCCCCCTACAATGAGCAGTTCTTC	CASSAPGAPYNEQFF
.	TRBJ1-5	.	TRBV6-6	TGTGCCAGCAGTTACGGCAGCAATCAGCCCCAGCATTTT	CASSYGSNQPQHF
few	TRBJ1-5	.	TRBV5-1	TGCGCCAGCAGCTTGGCCGGGGTAGGTAGCAATCAGCCCCAGCATTTT	CASSLAGVGSNQPQHF
.	TRBJ1-1	.	TRBV13	TGTGCCAGCAGCTTTCACCGGACAGCTGAGAACACTGAAGCTTTCTTT	CASSFHRTAENTEAFF
.	TRBJ2-4	.	TRBV2	TGTGCCAGTGTCGGGGGAGGGGGGACGGCCAAAAACATTCAGTACTTC	CASVGGGGTAKNIQYF
.	TRBJ1-3	.	TRBV2	TGTGCCAGCAGTTTGGAACTACTTGGAAACACCATATATTTT	CASSLELLGNTIYF
.	TRBJ2-1	TRBD1	TRBV7-9	TGTGCCAGCAGCTCACAGGGGAATGAGCAGTTCTTC	CASSSQGNEQFF
.	TRBJ2-2	.	TRBV30	TGTGCCTGGAGTTTCATCTATGCCGGGGAGCTGTTTTTT	CAWSFIYAGELFF
.	TRBJ1-2	.	TRBV29-1	TGCAGCGTTGCGGGGGGCAATGGCTACACCTTC	CSVAGGNGYTF
.	TRBJ1-6	.	TRBV6-4	TGTGCCAGCAGTGACCCCCTGGGGGCTGAGAGGTCACCCCTCCACTTT	CASSDPLGAERSPLHF
few	TRBJ2-7	.	TRBV6-6	TGTGCCAGCAGACTCCTCCAGGGCTCCTACGAGCAGTACTTC	CASRLLQGSYEQYF
few	TRBJ1-5	.	TRBV7-2	TGTGCCAGCAGCTTAGGGGCATCGAATCAGCCCCAGCATTTT	CASSLGASNQPQHF
.	TRBJ1-1	TRBD1	TRBV7-2	TGTGCCAGCAGCTTTGTGCAGGGGGCAGGTGTCACTGAAGCTTTCTTT	CASSFVQGAGVTEAFF
.	TRBJ2-3	TRBD2	TRBV10-2	TGCGCCAGCAGCCAACTAGCGGGAGGCCCAGATACGCAGTATTTT	CASSQLAGGPDTQYF
.	TRBJ1-3	.	TRBV7-9	TGTGCCAGTACGGGGGGTTCCGGAAACACCATATATTTT	CASTGGSGNTIYF
.	TRBJ1-1	.	TRBV18	TGTGCCAGCTCACACGGGGTCACTGAAGCTTTCTTT	CASSHGVTEAFF
.	TRBJ2-1	TRBD2	TRBV11-3	TGTGCCAGCAGCTTAGAGGGGAGGGTGGGGGATGAGCAGTTCTTC	CASSLEGRVGDEQFF
.	TRBJ1-4	TRBD1	TRBV5-1	TGCGCCAGCAGGGGGACAGGGAATGAAAAACTGTTTTTT	CASRGTGNEKLFF
.	TRBJ1-4	.	TRBV2	TGTGCCAGCAGTCCCGGGACGGGGGGTGGCGAAAAACTGTTTTTT	CASSPGTGGGEKLFF
.	TRBJ2-5	TRBD1	TRBV4-1	TGCGCCAGCAGCCAACCGGGACAGGGGACTATCAGAGAGAAGACCCAGTACTTC	CASSQPGQGTIREKTQYF
.	TRBJ1-2	TRBD1	TRBV5-1	TGCGCCAGCAGCGGACTTAAAGACAGGGATTATGGCTACACCTTC	CASSGLKDRDYGYTF
.	TRBJ2-1	.	TRBV7-9	TGTGCCAGCAGCTTTACGGGGGAACTTTACAATGAGCAGTTCTTC	CASSFTGELYNEQFF
few	TRBJ2-7	.	TRBV4-1	TGCGCCAGCAGCCTCGACCCGACAGGACCCTACGAGCAGTACTTC	CASSLDPTGPYEQYF
.	TRBJ2-6	.	TRBV6-4	TGTGCCAGCAGTGTAGGAGGGGGCATCCCTGGGGCCAACGTCCTGACTTTC	CASSVGGGIPGANVLTF
.	TRBJ1-1	.	TRBV19	TGTGCCAGTATTCAGCGGGGGGTGGGAGAAGCTTTCTTT	CASIQRGVGEAFF
.	TRBJ2-3	TRBD2	TRBV7-3	TGTGCCAGCAGCAACCAGCGGGGGGGGAATACGCAGTATTTT	CASSNQRGGNTQYF
.	TRBJ1-2	.	TRBV5-5	TGTGCCAGCAGCCCTCGAGAATATGGCTACACCTTC	CASSPREYGYTF
.	TRBJ1-2	.	TRBV28	TGTGCCAGCAGCCGAAGACGGAATACACTATGGGGCTACACCTTC	CASSRRRNTLWGYTF